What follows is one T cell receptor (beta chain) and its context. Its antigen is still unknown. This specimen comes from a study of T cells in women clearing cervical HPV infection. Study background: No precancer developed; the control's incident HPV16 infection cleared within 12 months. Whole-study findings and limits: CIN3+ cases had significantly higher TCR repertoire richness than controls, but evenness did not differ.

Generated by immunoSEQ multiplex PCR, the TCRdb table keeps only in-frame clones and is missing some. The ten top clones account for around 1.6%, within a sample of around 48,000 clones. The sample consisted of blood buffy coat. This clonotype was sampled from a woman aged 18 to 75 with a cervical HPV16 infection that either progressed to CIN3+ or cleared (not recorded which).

Partial CDR3 DNA: TGCGCCAGCAGCCAGGCAGACAGGGGCTACGAG. Its protein product is CASSQADRGYE. The whole CDR3 reads CASSQADRGYEQYF. The rearrangement uses TRBV4-1 and TRBJ2-7; 8 positions agree with TRBD1. The read stops 3 residues short of the end of the CDR3; the missing end is completed from the germline J gene. Germline V gene data show CDR1 as MGHRA and CDR2 as YSYEKL. V lost 3 bases, J lost 3 bases, and 4 bases stayed unmatched. This CDR3 region has 14 residues.